A single sample gave rise to the 2 T cell receptor beta chains below, sequenced in a study of shared clonotypes between healthy human individuals. The data were produced by immunoSEQ multiplex PCR, yet TCRdb's version contains in-frame clones alone and is incomplete. The sample lists 2 million to 3 million clones; more than 85% were seen once. The sample comprised naive CD4+ T cells from PBMCs. Subset given: CD45RA+ positively selected. All receptors come from a man aged 18 to 29 in good health. Some clones in this sample may be carry-over from other donors' samples.

The V call is TRBV4-1, the J call TRBJ2-3; 9 bases are a match to TRBD1. This CDR3 has 16 residues. Germline V gene sequence: CDR1 MGHRA, CDR2 YSYEKL. The junction had 8 bases not matched to a gene; V was cut back by 2 bases and J by 5 bases. The CDR3 is CASSQRTGVSGDTQYF. The CDR3 DNA is TGCGCCAGCAGCCAAAGGACAGGGGTTAGTGGAGATACGCAGTATTTT.

The count of this clone is one. The genes are TRBV4-2 and TRBJ1-3; D ambiguous. The CDR3 loop spans 14 amino acids. The V and J ends lost 1 base and 6 bases respectively, with 10 bases between them. From germline, CDR1 is LGHNA and CDR2 YNFKEQ. The CDR3 spells CASSQAYSQNTIYF. In DNA form, the CDR3 reads TGTGCCAGCAGCCAAGCGTACAGCCAAAACACCATATATTTT.